This passage covers 18 T cell receptor beta chains from one sample sequenced in a study of T cells in Graves' hyperthyroidism and ophthalmopathy. The TCR beta CDR3 regions underwent amplification using RNA transcripts as the source. RT-PCR in the first round (using the HTBI primer set) targeted the TCR CDR3. MiXCR was run by TCRdb on the multiplex PCR reads, yielding one entry per CDR3 protein. The sample lists roughly 240,000 distinct CDR3 sequences, approximately 23% occurring once. Material for sequencing was blood. The receptor set was obtained from a woman aged 35 to 49 with Graves' ophthalmopathy.

There are many counts of this clonotype. The rearrangement uses TRBV4-1 and TRBJ1-1; D remains ambiguous. CDR3 size: 12 residues. Trimming removed 1 base from V and 11 bases from J, with 11 bases in between. Germline V gene data show CDR1 as MGHRA and CDR2 as YSYEKL. The CDR3: CASSQGGKAAFF. In DNA, the CDR3 is TGCGCCAGCAGCCAAGGAGGGAAGGCTGCTTTCTTT.

This clonotype was counted at least ten times. The rearrangement links TRBV28 to TRBJ1-2; weak D call: TRBD1 (5 bases). V shed 7 bases and J shed 5 bases, with 11 bases lying between them. Germline V gene sequence: CDR1 MDHEN, CDR2 SYDVKM. The CDR3 spans 12 residues. The CDR3 DNA sequence: TGTGCCAGCAAGGTGGGGGGATATGGCTACACCTTC. Translating gives CASKVGGYGYTF.

This clonotype showed up many times. The chain combines TRBV6-1 with TRBJ2-2; D may be TRBD2 (5 bases). The CDR3 sequence is 15 residues long. V was trimmed by 5 bases and J by 3 bases, leaving 13 bases between them. Germline CDR1 reads MNHNS; CDR2 reads SASEGT. The CDR3 bases are TGTGCCAGCAGTCCCCCTAGCTCCTACACCGGGGAGCTGTTTTTT. It specifies CASSPPSSYTGELFF.

This clonotype appeared many times. Relative to the germline gene, one junction end is altered; a read error may explain this. The V gene is TRBV27, the J gene TRBJ2-7; no firm D call. This CDR3 is built from 14 residues. Germline lookup yields CDR1 MNHEY and CDR2 SMNVEV (reference sequence). CDR3 residues: CAGSLRTAVSEQYF. In nucleotides, the CDR3 is TGTGCCGGCAGTTTAAGGACCGCCGTAAGCGAGCAGTACTTC.

V gene TRBV20-1 combines with J gene TRBJ1-2; TRBD1 matches at 8 bases. With V trimmed by 0 bases and J by 7 bases, 10 bases remained unmatched. In germline, CDR1 is DFQATT, CDR2 SNEGSKA (reference sequence). The CDR3 is 15 amino acids. The CDR3 sequence: CSARDRGQGGAGYTF. CDR3 sequence (DNA): TGCAGTGCTAGAGATCGCGGACAGGGTGGAGCTGGCTACACCTTC.

The chain couples TRBV30 to TRBJ1-2; D remains ambiguous. This CDR3 has 15 amino acids. With 0 bases removed from V and 3 bases from J, the gap between germline ends came to 14 bases. The germline CDR1 and CDR2 sequences are GTSNPN and SVGIG (reference sequence). CDR3 sequence: CAWSVPGGLDYGYTF. The DNA of the CDR3 is TGTGCCTGGAGTGTGCCCGGAGGACTTGACTATGGCTACACCTTC.

This clonotype was seen repeatedly, ten times or more. The chain recombines TRBV6-2 or TRBV6-3 with TRBJ2-2; D not resolved. The germline V and J ends were trimmed by 5 bases and 3 bases, with 16 bases remaining between them. This CDR3 comprises 16 residues. Germline-derived CDR1 and CDR2 are MNHEY and SVGEGT. Written as DNA, the CDR3 is TGTGCCAGCAGTCCCCGGACCCTAACGTACACCGGGGAGCTGTTTTTT. This translates into CASSPRTLTYTGELFF.

This clonotype was seen a few times. The junction shows a germline mismatch at one end, possibly a read error. The gene calls are TRBV6-2 or TRBV6-3 and TRBJ2-5, with D unresolved. The CDR3 has 16 residues. Germline values: CDR1 MNHEY, CDR2 SVGEGT. This chain's CDR3 is CASSYSMRTWQESQYF. The CDR3 DNA reads as TGTGCCAGCAGTTACTCGATGCGGACGTGGCAAGAGTCCCAGTACTTC.

This clonotype was counted many times. The rearrangement links TRBV29-1 to TRBJ2-7; 9 bases fit TRBD2. Germline V CDR1 and CDR2: SQVTM, ANQGSEA. CDR3 length: 17 residues. Trimming took 0 bases from V and 2 from J; bases not matched to a gene: 11. The CDR3 loop is CSVEDGVGLAGTYEQYF. The CDR3 DNA reads as TGCAGCGTTGAAGATGGGGTTGGGCTAGCGGGGACCTACGAGCAGTACTTC.

There are many counts of this clonotype. The gene calls are TRBV6-5 and TRBJ2-2; D possibly uses TRBD1 or TRBD2 (7 bases each). Germline assignment: CDR1 MNHEY and CDR2 SVGAGI. The V and J ends lost 6 bases and 0 bases respectively, with 14 bases between them. The CDR3 loop spans 16 amino acids. DNA of the CDR3: TGTGCCAGCAGACCCGGGGGGACAGCGAACACCGGGGAGCTGTTTTTT. It is translated as CASRPGGTANTGELFF.

V gene TRBV6-2 or TRBV6-3 combines with J gene TRBJ1-1; 7 bases are shared with TRBD1. CDR3 length: 18 amino acids. V trimming: 2 bases; J trimming: 5 bases; junction bases outside the gene matches: 17. CDR1 is MNHEY and CDR2 is SVGEGT in the germline V gene. CDR3 residues: CASSYPIDRDSSRTEAFF. The DNA of the CDR3 is TGTGCCAGCAGTTACCCAATCGACAGGGATTCCTCCCGGACTGAAGCTTTCTTT.

The table lists this clonotype with many counts. This rearrangement joins TRBV2 to TRBJ2-2; D is ambiguous. Per germline, CDR1 SNHLY and CDR2 FYNNEI. The CDR3 has 14 residues. V lost 7 bases, J lost 2 bases, and 11 bases lay in between. CDR3 DNA sequence: TGTGCCAGCACCGGCATAGGTAACACCGGGGAGCTGTTTTTT. Its translation: CASTGIGNTGELFF.

Many counts were recorded for this clonotype. The V call is TRBV5-1, the J call TRBJ1-2; D uncertain. This CDR3 is 15 amino acids long. Germline loops: CDR1 SGHRS, CDR2 YFSETQ. Trimming cost V 1 base and J 8 bases, with 18 bases left between them. The CDR3 region is CASSLFAVLESGYTF. CDR3 sequence (DNA): TGCGCCAGCAGCTTGTTCGCGGTCCTCGAATCAGGCTACACCTTC.

This clonotype showed up many times. This chain links TRBV5-1 with TRBJ1-5; D is possibly TRBD1 (5 bases). This CDR3 region has 14 residues. Germline assignment: CDR1 SGHRS and CDR2 YFSETQ. V was pared by 4 bases and J by 5 bases, with 13 bases between. DNA for the CDR3: TGCGCCAGCAGCGTCTGGGGGGGAGATCAGCCCCAGCATTTT. Translating gives CASSVWGGDQPQHF. Drawing the rest from reference TRBV5-1 and TRBJ1-5, the complete variable domain is KAGVTQTPRYLIKTRGQQVTLSCSPISGHRSVSWYQQTPGQGLQFLFEYFSETQRNKGNFPGRFSGRQFSNSRSEMNVSTLELGDSALYLCASSVWGGDQPQHFGDGTRLSIL.

V is TRBV20-1 and J is TRBJ2-7; TRBD2 agrees at 14 bases. The CDR3 totals 14 residues. Looked up from germline, CDR1 is DFQATT and CDR2 is SNEGSKA (reference sequence). The ends lost 2 bases at V and 7 bases at J; junction bases unmatched: 4. The CDR3 sequence is CSARPGLAGVEQYF. DNA for the CDR3: TGCAGTGCTAGACCGGGACTAGCGGGAGTAGAGCAGTACTTC.

This clonotype was seen repeatedly, ten times or more. The chain combines TRBV19 with TRBJ2-7; D is perhaps TRBD1 (5 bases). V lost 7 bases and J lost 0, with 13 bases in between. Germline V gene data show CDR1 as LNHDA and CDR2 as SQIVND (reference sequence). This CDR3 is 14 amino acids long. For the CDR3, the DNA is TGTGCCAGTAAAACCTCCGACAGCTCCTACGAGCAGTACTTC. The encoded protein is CASKTSDSSYEQYF. The variable domain in full, completed from reference TRBV19 and TRBJ2-7, reads DGGITQSPKYLFRKEGQNVTLSCEQNLNHDAMYWYRQDPGQGLRLIYYSQIVNDFQKGDIAEGYSVSREKKESFPLTVTSAQKNPTAFYLCASKTSDSSYEQYFGPGTRLTVT.

This clonotype was counted ten times or more. The rearrangement joins TRBV6-5 to TRBJ2-5; D gene uncertain. CDR3 size: 14 residues. V was trimmed by 2 bases and J by 2 bases, leaving 9 bases between them. Germline V gives CDR1 MNHEY, CDR2 SVGAGI. The CDR3 sequence is CASSYGAAQETQYF. In DNA form, the CDR3 reads TGTGCCAGCAGTTACGGAGCAGCACAAGAGACCCAGTACTTC.

The table lists this clonotype with many counts. V gene TRBV7-2 combines with J gene TRBJ1-1; possibly TRBD1 for D (5 bases). The CDR3 is made up of 13 amino acids. Trimming took off 5 bases at V and 5 bases at J, with 12 bases between the two ends. Per the germline V gene, CDR1 is SGHTA and CDR2 is FQGNSA. The CDR3 DNA sequence: TGTGCCAGCAGCCCGATGGGGGTGACTGAAGCTTTCTTT. The encoded protein is CASSPMGVTEAFF. The complete variable domain, with remaining parts taken from reference TRBV7-2 and TRBJ1-1, reads GAGVSQSPSNKVTEKGKDVELRCDPISGHTALYWYRQSLGQGLEFLIYFQGNSAPDKSGLPSDRFSAERTGGSVSTLTIQRTQQEDSAVYLCASSPMGVTEAFFGQGTRLTVV.